The 10 T cell receptor beta chains listed next were all sequenced from one sample in a study of cytomegalovirus exposure and HLA in healthy donors. Vbeta (60) and Jbeta (13) primers were used in the PCR. The table came from immunoSEQ multiplex PCR; TCRdb's copy has only in-frame clones and leaves some out. Of around 150,000 clones listed, almost 80% were seen once; the top ten hold 1.4% to 1.5%. The specimen was PBMCs. All receptors come from a male donor in good health and CMV-seronegative.

J is TRBJ2-1 and V is TRBV5-1; 9 bases agree with TRBD2. This CDR3 region has 15 residues. Germline CDR1 reads SGHRS; CDR2 reads YFSETQ. With V trimmed by 0 bases and J by 3 bases, 1 base remained unmatched. The CDR3: CASSLASGVYNEQFF. CDR3 nucleotide sequence: TGCGCCAGCAGCTTGGCTAGCGGGGTCTACAATGAGCAGTTCTTC.

This clone was detected many times. V usage is TRBV19 and J usage is TRBJ1-2; TRBD1 agrees at 8 bases. The J segment lost 8 bases and the V segment lost 6 bases, leaving 14 bases of the junction unmatched. Germline loops: CDR1 LNHDA, CDR2 SQIVND (reference sequence). There are 15 residues in the CDR3. For the CDR3, the DNA is TGTGCCAGTAGAGGATCGGACAGGGTAGATAACGGCTACACCTTC. Protein product: CASRGSDRVDNGYTF.

The chain uses TRBV7-3 and TRBJ2-3; no firm D call. Looked up from germline, CDR1 is SGHTA and CDR2 is FQGTGA. The CDR3 has 13 residues. V was cut by 0 bases and J by 2 bases, with 3 bases left in between. In DNA form, the CDR3 reads TGTGCCAGCAGCTTAACCTACACAGATACGCAGTATTTT. Residues: CASSLTYTDTQYF.

The chain combines TRBV5-1 with TRBJ2-5; 9 bases agree with TRBD1. CDR3 length: 16 residues. Germline-derived CDR1 and CDR2 are SGHRS and YFSETQ. V was clipped by 0 bases and J by 5 bases; unmatched bases: 8. CDR3 sequence: CASSLVGGTGTETQYF. In DNA form, the CDR3 reads TGCGCCAGCAGCTTGGTCGGAGGGACAGGGACGGAGACCCAGTACTTC.

The gene calls are TRBV11-3 and TRBJ2-1; D is possibly TRBD2 (6 bases). The V and J ends lost 1 base and 5 bases respectively, with 18 bases between them. The CDR3 covers 17 residues. Germline CDR1 and CDR2: SGHNT and YENEEA. Written as DNA, the CDR3 is TGTGCCAGCAGCTTAGGTTCCCGGCAGGGACTGAACAATGAGCAGTTCTTC. Amino acid sequence: CASSLGSRQGLNNEQFF.

DNA of the CDR3: TGCGCCAGCAGCTTAAGACAGGGGTCAACTAATGAAAAACTGTTTTTT. It encodes CASSLRQGSTNEKLFF. The chain joins TRBV5-1 to TRBJ1-4, with TRBD1 matching 8 bases. This CDR3 spans 16 amino acids. The junction had 3 bases not matched to a gene; V was cut back by 2 bases and J by 0 bases. Germline CDR1 reads SGHRS; CDR2 reads YFSETQ.

This chain uses TRBV29-1 with TRBJ1-2; 7 bases fit TRBD1. The CDR3 sequence is 11 residues long. The germline gives CDR1 SQVTM, CDR2 ANQGSEA. V gave up 6 bases and J gave up 8 bases; unmatched junction bases: 6. The CDR3: CSVTGVDGYTF. The CDR3 DNA follows: TGCAGCGTCACAGGGGTAGACGGCTACACCTTC.

V gene TRBV19 combines with J gene TRBJ1-2, with D perhaps matching TRBD1 (5 bases). The length of the CDR3 is 15 residues. V was clipped by 4 bases and J by 4 bases, with 16 bases between them. The germline CDR1 and CDR2 sequences are LNHDA and SQIVND (reference sequence). In DNA form, the CDR3 reads TGTGCCAGTAGTACCCGACTGACAGTCCCCTATGGCTACACCTTC. This gives the protein CASSTRLTVPYGYTF. Full variable domain (outside the CDR3, taken from reference TRBV19 and TRBJ1-2): DGGITQSPKYLFRKEGQNVTLSCEQNLNHDAMYWYRQDPGQGLRLIYYSQIVNDFQKGDIAEGYSVSREKKESFPLTVTSAQKNPTAFYLCASSTRLTVPYGYTFGSGTRLTVV.

V is TRBV9 and J is TRBJ2-7; the match to TRBD2 covers 7 bases. The length of the CDR3 is 12 residues. The germline CDR1 and CDR2 sequences are SGDLS and YYNGEE. J was trimmed by 7 bases and V by 0 bases; bases with no gene match: 1. The CDR3, as DNA: TGTGCCAGCAGCGTAGGGGAGGGGGAGCAGTACTTC. This codes for CASSVGEGEQYF.

The chain has TRBV4-3 and TRBJ2-6; possible D gene TRBD2, 6 bases. The CDR3 spans 17 residues. The V gene's germline CDR1 is LGHNA and CDR2 YSLEER. V was shortened by 2 bases and J by 4 bases, with 15 bases between the two germline ends. DNA for the CDR3: TGCGCCAGCAGCCAAAGGGCGGGGCCGGGCGGGGCCAACGTCCTGACTTTC. This sequence encodes CASSQRAGPGGANVLTF.